The clone carrying this T cell receptor beta chain has only a few counts. Trimming left V 1 base short and J 2 bases short, with 8 bases between. The CDR3 is 14 amino acids. The germline V gene has CDR1 SEHNR and CDR2 FQNEAQ (reference sequence). This sample was taken from a study of cytotoxic CD8 clonotypes in ibrutinib-treated CLL. The assay was immunoSEQ multiplex PCR, and TCRdb's table has in-frame clones only and misses some. The table includes tens of thousands of clones, 45% to 60% detected once. The chain has TRBV7-9 and TRBJ1-1; D is undetermined. The input for sequencing was PBMCs, taken after 12 months of ibrutinib treatment. The source is a human donor with chronic lymphocytic leukemia. In DNA form, the CDR3 reads TGTGCCAGCAGCTTAGATTTGGATAACACTGAAGCTTTCTTT. Translating gives CASSLDLDNTEAFF.